Sequencing of this T cell receptor beta chain was carried out in a study of shared clonotypes between healthy human individuals. General observations from the study: As a rule, naive subsets had a larger estimated richness than memory subsets.

Germline CDR1 reads SGHTA; CDR2 reads FQGNSA. V was trimmed by 6 bases and J by 4 bases, leaving 19 bases between them. The CDR3 extends over 16 amino acids. The deep-level immunoSEQ assay was used. Libraries were prepared by immunoSEQ multiplex PCR; TCRdb keeps only in-frame clonotypes and omits some of them. Counted here are 2.3 million or so clones, 85% to 95% occurring once; the ten biggest clones make up around 0.4%. For this clone: Its antigen is still unknown.

The sample comprised naive CD4+ T cells from PBMCs. Indicated subset: CD45RA+ positively selected. The rearrangement links TRBV7-2 to TRBJ2-1; the D is unclear. The sequence derives from a man aged 18 to 29 in good health. Some clones in this sample may be carry-over from other donors' samples. The CDR3 nucleotides read TGTGCCAGCAGTTTAATGCAGACACCAGAGTACAATGAGCAGTTCTTC. It translates to CASSLMQTPEYNEQFF.